The 29 T cell receptor beta chains in this list originate from one sample, sequenced in a study of blood T cell repertoires in COVID-19. Profiled with immunoSEQ multiplex PCR; TCRdb holds only in-frame clones, not every one. In the table there are approximately 94,000 clones, 87% of which are singletons. Specimen: peripheral blood. These receptors were taken from a man aged 25-45 years in a cohort sampled during active COVID-19.

The genes are TRBV4-1 and TRBJ1-1; the match to TRBD1 covers 7 bases. The CDR3 runs to 16 residues. CDR1 and CDR2 (germline): MGHRA, YSYEKL. The ends lost 5 bases at V and 5 bases at J; junction bases unmatched: 14. DNA for the CDR3: TGCGCCAGCAGCTCAAGGACAGGCCCCGGGGTTACTGAAGCTTTCTTT. It yields the protein CASSSRTGPGVTEAFF.

The chain employs TRBV5-1 and TRBJ2-1; 8 bases fit TRBD1. This CDR3 spans 15 amino acids. Germline CDR1 SGHRS, CDR2 YFSETQ. Trimming cost V 2 bases and J 9 bases; bases outside gene matches: 10. The CDR3 sequence: CASSFRQGTGGEQFF. The CDR3 DNA is TGCGCCAGCAGCTTTAGACAGGGGACCGGGGGTGAGCAGTTCTTC. Looking up the rest from reference TRBV5-1 and TRBJ2-1 gives the full variable domain: KAGVTQTPRYLIKTRGQQVTLSCSPISGHRSVSWYQQTPGQGLQFLFEYFSETQRNKGNFPGRFSGRQFSNSRSEMNVSTLELGDSALYLCASSFRQGTGGEQFFGPGTRLTVL.

The rearrangement links TRBV4-1 to TRBJ2-3; D is ambiguous. With 0 bases removed from V and 0 bases from J, the gap between germline ends came to 13 bases. Germline V CDR1 and CDR2: MGHRA, YSYEKL. CDR3 length: 17 residues. The CDR3 reads CASSQETATFSTDTQYF. CDR3 coding DNA: TGCGCCAGCAGCCAAGAAACAGCCACGTTCAGCACAGATACGCAGTATTTT.

The chain carries TRBV4-2 and TRBJ2-3, with D tentatively TRBD1 (7 bases). There are 17 residues in the CDR3. Germline loops: CDR1 LGHNA, CDR2 YNFKEQ. V lost 0 bases, J lost 0 bases, and 13 bases lay in between. The CDR3 is CASSQDQGGSSTDTQYF. CDR3 nucleotide sequence: TGTGCCAGCAGCCAAGATCAGGGGGGATCTAGCACAGATACGCAGTATTTT.

The chain carries TRBV7-9 and TRBJ2-3; 7 bases are a match to TRBD1. The CDR3 has 15 amino acids. J lost 4 bases, V lost 5 bases, and 9 bases had no gene match. Looked up from germline, CDR1 is SEHNR and CDR2 is FQNEAQ (reference sequence). This CDR3 is CASSLGQVSADTQYF. CDR3 bases: TGTGCCAGCAGCCTTGGACAGGTTTCCGCAGATACGCAGTATTTT.

The V and J genes are TRBV19 and TRBJ1-5; 7 positions agree with TRBD1. Trimming removed 5 bases from V and 7 bases from J; junction bases left unmatched: 14. This CDR3 has 16 amino acids. The germline V gene has CDR1 LNHDA and CDR2 SQIVND (reference sequence). In DNA, the CDR3 is TGTGCCAGTAGTGCAAGAGACAGGGTCTTTGGACAGCCCCAGCATTTT. This encodes CASSARDRVFGQPQHF.

This sequence joins TRBV4-1 and TRBJ1-1; TRBD1 agrees at 9 bases. The trim removed 1 base at V and 1 base at J, leaving 10 bases unmatched. The CDR3 covers 18 residues. CDR1 is MGHRA and CDR2 is YSYEKL in the germline V gene. The CDR3 coding sequence is TGCGCCAGCAGCCAAGGGGGACAGGGAATAGACGCGAACACTGAAGCTTTCTTT. Protein product: CASSQGGQGIDANTEAFF.

The genes are TRBV6-5 and TRBJ2-1, with D uncertain. The CDR3 is 13 residues long. Germline V gives CDR1 MNHEY, CDR2 SVGAGI. The V end lost 8 bases, the J end lost 0 bases, and 8 bases lay between the germline ends. CDR3 in DNA: TGTGCCAGCGGCAGACTCTCCTACAATGAGCAGTTCTTC. Translating it yields CASGRLSYNEQFF.

DNA of the CDR3: TGCGCCAGCAGCCCCGGGACTGTCTCCTACAATGAGCAGTTCTTC. Encoded protein: CASSPGTVSYNEQFF. The J gene is TRBJ2-1, the V gene TRBV5-1; D possibly corresponds to TRBD2 (6 bases). The CDR3 loop spans 15 amino acids. The ends were cut back, 4 bases at V and 0 bases at J, with 11 bases in the middle. Germline values: CDR1 SGHRS, CDR2 YFSETQ. The full variable domain, rest sourced from reference TRBV5-1 and TRBJ2-1, is KAGVTQTPRYLIKTRGQQVTLSCSPISGHRSVSWYQQTPGQGLQFLFEYFSETQRNKGNFPGRFSGRQFSNSRSEMNVSTLELGDSALYLCASSPGTVSYNEQFFGPGTRLTVL.

This clone occurred once. This rearrangement joins TRBV19 to TRBJ2-6, with 8 bases that match TRBD2. Trimming removed 10 bases from V and 0 bases from J; junction bases left unmatched: 5. Germline V CDR1 and CDR2: LNHDA, SQIVND (reference sequence). The CDR3 is 15 residues long. The CDR3 here is CATGGDHSGANVLTF. The CDR3 nucleotides read TGTGCCACCGGGGGGGATCACTCTGGGGCCAACGTCCTGACTTTC.

This chain joins TRBV7-3 and TRBJ2-7, with 12 bases lining up with TRBD1. J was trimmed by 3 bases and V by 5 bases; bases with no gene match: 5. The CDR3 is 15 amino acids. Per the germline V gene, CDR1 is SGHTA and CDR2 is FQGTGA. CDR3 sequence reads: CASSQGQGADYEQYF. CDR3 DNA: TGTGCCAGCAGCCAGGGACAGGGGGCCGACTACGAGCAGTACTTC.

The chain joins TRBV7-3 to TRBJ1-1, with D maybe TRBD1 (6 bases). V was trimmed by 3 bases and J by 3 bases, leaving 14 bases between them. CDR3 length equals 15 residues. Germline V CDR1 and CDR2: SGHTA, FQGTGA. In DNA form, the CDR3 reads TGTGCCAGCAGCTTTAATGGGGGCTTGGACACTGAAGCTTTCTTT. This codes for CASSFNGGLDTEAFF.

The J gene is TRBJ2-3, the V gene TRBV2; 10 bases match TRBD1. The CDR3 has 15 residues. The V and J ends lost 4 bases and 3 bases, in that order; junction bases with no gene match: 4. Germline loops: CDR1 SNHLY, CDR2 FYNNEI. In DNA form, the CDR3 reads TGTGCCAGCAGTGCTGGACAGGGGGTGACAGATACGCAGTATTTT. Translation: CASSAGQGVTDTQYF. The whole variable domain, remainder taken from reference TRBV2 and TRBJ2-3, is EPEVTQTPSHQVTQMGQEVILRCVPISNHLYFYWYRQILGQKVEFLVSFYNNEISEKSEIFDDQFSVERPDGSNFTLKIRSTKLEDSAMYFCASSAGQGVTDTQYFGPGTRLTVL.

The chain combines TRBV5-4 with TRBJ1-3, with D possibly being TRBD1 (5 bases). V lost 4 bases, J lost 2 bases, and 16 bases lay in between. The CDR3 loop spans 16 amino acids. The germline V gene has CDR1 SGHNT and CDR2 YYREEE (reference sequence). Written as DNA, the CDR3 is TGTGCCAGCAGCGGCGGGAGCAGGGTGGCTGGAAACACCATATATTTT. Protein: CASSGGSRVAGNTIYF.

This sequence joins TRBV3-1 (or the pseudogene TRBV3-2) and TRBJ2-1, with D perhaps TRBD2 (6 bases). This CDR3 contains 17 residues. The germline V gene encodes CDR1 LGHDT and CDR2 YNNKEL (reference sequence). The V gene lost 1 base and the J gene lost 0 bases, with 13 bases spanning the gap. CDR3 bases: TGTGCCAGCAGCCAAGTTCTGTGGAGGGGCTCCTACAATGAGCAGTTCTTC. Translated, it gives CASSQVLWRGSYNEQFF.

The chain combines TRBV18 with TRBJ1-1; D perhaps matches TRBD1 (5 bases). Germline assignment: CDR1 KGHSH and CDR2 LQKENI. Deletions cut 1 base from V and 4 bases from J, with 13 bases between. This CDR3 has 15 residues. The CDR3 region is CASSPQTAPGTEAFF. CDR3 nucleotide sequence: TGTGCCAGCTCACCACAGACAGCGCCGGGCACTGAAGCTTTCTTT.

Only a few counts were recorded for this clone. V is TRBV12-3 or TRBV12-4 and J is TRBJ2-5; D unclear. The germline V and J ends were trimmed by 6 bases and 0 bases, with 5 bases remaining between them. The CDR3 runs 12 residues. CDR3 region: CASRHNQETQYF. The CDR3 DNA reads TGTGCCAGCAGACACAACCAAGAGACCCAGTACTTC.

The chain is built from TRBV4-1 and TRBJ2-7; tentatively, D is TRBD1 (6 bases). V was shortened by 4 bases and J by 1 base, with 11 bases between the two germline ends. The CDR3 spans 14 residues. CDR1 is MGHRA, CDR2 YSYEKL, per germline. This CDR3 reads CASSPSRGSYEQYF. CDR3 nucleotide sequence: TGCGCCAGCAGCCCAAGCAGGGGTTCCTACGAGCAGTACTTC.

The rearrangement uses TRBV5-6 and TRBJ1-2; D gene unclear. The V end was cut by 6 bases, the J end by 7 bases, with 16 bases between. The CDR3 has 13 amino acids. Germline assignment: CDR1 SGHDT and CDR2 YYEEEE. Here the CDR3 DNA reads TGTGCCAGCACTCGGGAGATGGGGTCTGGCTACACCTTC. It translates to CASTREMGSGYTF.

The chain links TRBV12-3 or TRBV12-4 to TRBJ2-5; tentative D call: TRBD1 (6 bases). Trimming shortened V by 4 bases and J by 5 bases, and 11 bases separated the two germline ends. CDR3 length: 13 residues. Here the CDR3 DNA reads TGTGCCAGCAGTTCGACAAGGGGGGAGACCCAGTACTTC. Its translation is CASSSTRGETQYF.

V and J are TRBV7-2 and TRBJ1-2; 7 nucleotides line up with TRBD1. Germline V lookup: CDR1 SGHTA, CDR2 FQGNSA. The CDR3 contains 15 residues. V was clipped by 2 bases and J by 5 bases; unmatched bases: 8. The CDR3 loop reads CASSLRGGATYGYTF. CDR3 DNA: TGTGCCAGCAGCTTAAGAGGGGGCGCTACGTATGGCTACACCTTC.

V gene TRBV6-4 combines with J gene TRBJ1-2; 10 nucleotides agree with TRBD1. The CDR3 is 16 amino acids. Germline V gene data show CDR1 as MRHNA and CDR2 as SNTAGT. The ends lost 5 bases at V and 4 bases at J; junction bases unmatched: 10. As DNA, the CDR3 is TGTGCCAGCAGTCCTTCCTTCCGGGACAGGGGCTATGGCTACACCTTC. It yields the protein CASSPSFRDRGYGYTF.

The chain carries TRBV3-1 (or the pseudogene TRBV3-2) and TRBJ2-5; 8 nucleotides agree with TRBD2. Germline values: CDR1 LGHDT, CDR2 YNNKEL (reference sequence). The length of the CDR3 is 15 residues. After removal of 1 base from V and 9 bases from J, the junction contained 10 bases not matched to a gene. The CDR3: CASSQVAGGHSPQYF. In DNA, the CDR3 is TGTGCCAGCAGCCAAGTGGCGGGGGGCCATAGTCCCCAGTACTTC.

The J gene is TRBJ1-6, the V gene TRBV5-6, with 8 nucleotides matching TRBD1. The CDR3 sequence is 16 residues long. Unmatched junction bases numbered 10, after V lost 6 bases and J lost 5 bases. Germline V gene lookup returns CDR1 SGHDT and CDR2 YYEEEE. In DNA form, the CDR3 reads TGTGCCAGCACCACCACCCAGGGGGCTAATAATTCACCCCTCCACTTT. Its protein is CASTTTQGANNSPLHF.

V and J are TRBV7-9 and TRBJ2-3; D gene unclear. Between the trimmed V and J ends, which lost 1 base and 2 bases, there was a span of 10 bases. Germline V gene sequence: CDR1 SEHNR, CDR2 FQNEAQ (reference sequence). The CDR3 length is 15 residues. The CDR3 coding sequence is TGTGCCAGCAGCTTAGTACGATCGGTCACAGATACGCAGTATTTT. Its protein is CASSLVRSVTDTQYF.

The chain couples TRBV6-5 to TRBJ1-2; TRBD1 matches 7 bases. The CDR3 sequence is 13 residues long. V dropped 9 bases and J dropped 5; count of bases not matched to a gene: 9. The V gene's germline CDR1 is MNHEY and CDR2 SVGAGI. This CDR3 reads CASGNRGLYGYTF. CDR3 coding DNA: TGTGCCAGTGGAAACAGGGGATTATATGGCTACACCTTC.

V usage is TRBV18 and J usage is TRBJ2-7; D may be TRBD1 (5 bases). The CDR3 is 13 residues long. V was pared by 6 bases and J by 3 bases, with 12 bases between. Germline-derived CDR1 and CDR2 are KGHSH and LQKENI. This CDR3 reads CASSQGTSYEQYF. For the CDR3, the DNA is TGTGCCAGCTCCCAGGGTACAAGCTACGAGCAGTACTTC.

The chain carries TRBV10-3 and TRBJ2-7; 7 bases fit TRBD1. Trimming at V came to 6 bases and at J to 6 bases, leaving 8 bases not matched to a gene. The length of the CDR3 is 13 residues. The germline V gene has CDR1 ENHRY and CDR2 SYGVKD. The DNA for the CDR3 is TGTGCCATCAGCCCCCGGGACAGTCCCGAGCAGTACTTC. Protein product: CAISPRDSPEQYF.

The J gene is TRBJ1-3, the V gene TRBV18, with 7 nucleotides matching TRBD1. Germline V CDR1 and CDR2: KGHSH, LQKENI. V lost 3 bases and J lost 0; bases outside the gene matches: 11. The CDR3 is made up of 18 amino acids. CDR3 region: CASSPVWRGQLSGNTIYF. The DNA for the CDR3 is TGTGCCAGCTCACCCGTTTGGAGGGGGCAACTCTCTGGAAACACCATATATTTT.